Here is one TCR beta chain with its context. Its antigen is undetermined. This specimen belongs to a study of follicular helper T cells after annual influenza vaccination. Study summary: After each seasonal flu vaccination, blood came on days 0, 7 and 28. For some subjects, blood spans the 2013-2014, 2014-2015 and 2015-2016 annual vaccinations. Study-wide findings and caveats: The much larger non-cTfh compartments may have been undersampled.

Libraries were prepared by immunoSEQ multiplex PCR; TCRdb keeps only in-frame clonotypes and omits some of them. The top ten clones hold over 1.1% of a sample with around 7,300 clones, about four fifths of them seen once. The CDR3 is made up of 13 amino acids. Germline-derived CDR1 and CDR2 are SNHLY and FYNNEI. Trimming removed 6 bases from V and 4 bases from J; junction bases left unmatched: 2. Described time point: 2015-2016 season, 7 days after influenza vaccination. Community-dwelling subjects without influenza vaccination in the prior 6 months were enrolled. The TCR sequence derives from an adult who received the influenza vaccine. The sample consisted of CXCR5- memory CD4+ T cells sorted from blood, taken 7 days after influenza vaccination. This chain uses TRBV2 with TRBJ1-5, with 8 bases identical to TRBD1. CDR3 sequence: CASSQGANQPQHF. The CDR3 DNA reads TGTGCCAGCAGCCAGGGGGCTAATCAGCCCCAGCATTTT.